These 32 T cell receptor beta chains came from one sample sequenced in a study of cytomegalovirus exposure and HLA in healthy donors (dated by TCRdb to the late 2010s). Receptors were amplified or captured by the immunoSEQ multiplex PCR assay. TCRdb's version of the immuneACCESS table is confined to in-frame rearrangements and falls short of the full clone set. An unresolved V gene accounts for under half of the shortfall where checked; the remainder is of unknown origin. The sample table records approximately 99,000 clones; about 85% of these occur just once. The top ten clones comprise around 3.1% of the sample. The sample taken for sequencing was PBMCs. These receptors all come from a woman between 18 and 30 years old in good health and CMV-seronegative.

V usage is TRBV5-6 and J usage is TRBJ2-3; 9 bases are shared with TRBD2. This CDR3 spans 16 amino acids. Germline CDR1 is SGHDT and CDR2 is YYEEEE. The junction had 7 bases not matched to a gene; V was cut back by 1 base and J by 4 bases. CDR3 region: CASSLRLAGLSDTQYF. Written as DNA, the CDR3 is TGTGCCAGCAGCTTGAGGCTAGCGGGACTCTCAGATACGCAGTATTTT. Combining the CDR3 with reference TRBV5-6 and TRBJ2-3 gives the whole variable domain DAGVTQSPTHLIKTRGQQVTLRCSPKSGHDTVSWYQQALGQGPQFIFQYYEEEERQRGNFPDRFSGHQFPNYSSELNVNALLLGDSALYLCASSLRLAGLSDTQYFGPGTRLTVL.

The V and J genes are TRBV6-5 and TRBJ1-2, with D maybe TRBD1 (6 bases). The CDR3 is made up of 13 amino acids. Germline CDR1 MNHEY, CDR2 SVGAGI. V was shortened by 6 bases and J by 3 bases, with 11 bases between the two germline ends. The CDR3 reads CASSRTVDYGYTF. The CDR3, as DNA: TGTGCCAGCAGCCGGACAGTCGACTATGGCTACACCTTC.

The chain recombines TRBV7-9 with TRBJ2-7; 13 bases match TRBD2. The CDR3 is made up of 15 amino acids. V trimming: 4 bases; J trimming: 6 bases; junction bases outside the gene matches: 6. Looked up from germline, CDR1 is SEHNR and CDR2 is FQNEAQ (reference sequence). Here the CDR3 DNA reads TGTGCCAGCAGCTCGCCGGGACTAGCGGGGCTCGAGCAGTACTTC. Its protein product is CASSSPGLAGLEQYF.

This chain uses TRBV7-9 with TRBJ2-1; 11 positions agree with TRBD2. Germline trimming cut 6 bases from V and 0 bases from J; bases unmatched to any gene: 1. The CDR3 contains 15 residues. Germline lookup yields CDR1 SEHNR and CDR2 FQNEAQ (reference sequence). The CDR3 is CASRGTSGSYNEQFF. CDR3 nucleotide sequence: TGTGCCAGCAGAGGGACTAGCGGCTCCTACAATGAGCAGTTCTTC.

This chain uses TRBV30 with TRBJ2-2; 12 bases are a match to TRBD2. There are 16 residues in the CDR3. V lost 1 base and J lost 7; bases outside the gene matches: 7. CDR1 is GTSNPN and CDR2 is SVGIG in the germline V gene (reference sequence). CDR3 sequence reads: CAWSGTSGAYGGELFF. The DNA for the CDR3 is TGTGCCTGGAGTGGGACTAGCGGGGCTTATGGCGGGGAGCTGTTTTTT.

The chain joins TRBV27 to TRBJ2-7; the D is unclear. Per the germline V gene, CDR1 is MNHEY and CDR2 is SMNVEV (reference sequence). The V end lost 4 bases, the J end lost 2 bases, and 15 bases lay between the germline ends. This CDR3 contains 15 residues. The CDR3 region has the DNA TGTGCCAGCAGTTCGCCCGGGTCATCTACCTACGAGCAGTACTTC. Protein: CASSSPGSSTYEQYF.

This clone was observed a few times. The gene calls are TRBV6-1 and TRBJ2-1, with 8 bases matching TRBD2. The V and J ends lost 2 bases and 5 bases, in that order; junction bases with no gene match: 5. Germline V lookup: CDR1 MNHNS, CDR2 SASEGT. This CDR3 is built from 15 residues. In nucleotides, the CDR3 is TGTGCCAGCAGTGAATCCAGCGGGGGCCACAATGAGCAGTTCTTC. Its protein is CASSESSGGHNEQFF.

The chain has TRBV23-1 and TRBJ2-1, with D unresolved. TRBV23-1 has ORF status, its function being uncertain. V was pared by 8 bases and J by 6 bases, with 11 bases between. This CDR3 has 12 amino acids. CDR3 DNA sequence: TGCGCCAGCTGGCGGTTAGGCAATGAGCAGTTCTTC. This codes for CASWRLGNEQFF.

The rearrangement links TRBV4-1 to TRBJ1-4, with TRBD1 as a possible D gene (5 bases). Per the germline V gene, CDR1 is MGHRA and CDR2 is YSYEKL. Trimming removed 4 bases from V and 0 bases from J, with 21 bases in between. This CDR3 is built from 19 residues. CDR3 region: CASSPPKGLTTATNEKLFF. Written as DNA, the CDR3 is TGCGCCAGCAGCCCACCGAAGGGGCTTACGACTGCAACTAATGAAAAACTGTTTTTT.

The chain recombines TRBV2 with TRBJ1-2; perhaps TRBD1 as D (5 bases). The germline V gene has CDR1 SNHLY and CDR2 FYNNEI. The CDR3 runs 13 residues. The V and J ends lost 4 bases and 2 bases respectively, with 8 bases between them. The CDR3 sequence is CASSVRANYGYTF. The CDR3 bases are TGTGCCAGCAGTGTCAGGGCGAACTATGGCTACACCTTC.

Remarks on this clone: This same CDR3 is encoded by further DNA sequences in the sample. The V and J genes are TRBV27 and TRBJ1-3; D gene unclear. This CDR3 region has 14 residues. Per germline, CDR1 MNHEY and CDR2 SMNVEV (reference sequence). Trimming took off 6 bases at V and 0 bases at J, with 9 bases between the two ends. The CDR3 reads CASSPLRSGNTIYF. CDR3 in DNA: TGTGCCAGCAGCCCCCTGCGCTCTGGAAACACCATATATTTT.

This sequence joins TRBV28 and TRBJ2-3; 7 bases align to TRBD2. The CDR3 sequence is 14 residues long. The trim removed 6 bases at V and 6 bases at J, leaving 9 bases unmatched. Germline V gene data show CDR1 as MDHEN and CDR2 as SYDVKM. CDR3 coding DNA: TGTGCCAGCAGGCCAGACCTGGGAGGGGATACGCAGTATTTT. Protein: CASRPDLGGDTQYF.

This chain joins TRBV7-3 and TRBJ2-2; D is possibly TRBD2 (7 bases). Trimming stripped 7 bases from V and 2 bases from J, with 17 bases between. The CDR3 consists of 16 residues. From germline, CDR1 is SGHTA and CDR2 FQGTGA. The DNA of the CDR3 is TGTGCCAGCACCTTCGGGGCGGGGGCAAACACCGGGGAGCTGTTTTTT. Protein product: CASTFGAGANTGELFF.

The gene calls are TRBV28 and TRBJ2-7; TRBD2 matches at 7 bases. CDR3 length: 15 residues. Germline-derived CDR1 and CDR2 are MDHEN and SYDVKM. J was trimmed by 2 bases and V by 5 bases; bases with no gene match: 9. The CDR3 DNA reads TGTGCCAGCAGTGGGATTGTAGCGGGTACCTACGAGCAGTACTTC. This encodes CASSGIVAGTYEQYF. Complete variable domain (other parts from reference TRBV28 and TRBJ2-7): DVKVTQSSRYLVKRTGEKVFLECVQDMDHENMFWYRQDPGLGLRLIYFSYDVKMKEKGDIPEGYSVSREKKERFSLILESASTNQTSMYLCASSGIVAGTYEQYFGPGTRLTVT.

The chain is built from TRBV5-4 and TRBJ2-5, with 9 positions matching TRBD2. Germline lookup yields CDR1 SGHNT and CDR2 YYREEE (reference sequence). Unmatched junction bases numbered 11, after V lost 6 bases and J lost 2 bases. The CDR3 extends over 16 amino acids. The CDR3 protein is CASKSGGGALQETQYF. CDR3 coding DNA: TGTGCCAGCAAAAGCGGCGGGGGGGCGCTTCAAGAGACCCAGTACTTC.

This chain uses TRBV29-1 with TRBJ1-1; 7 positions match TRBD1. The germline CDR1 and CDR2 sequences are SQVTM and ANQGSEA. This CDR3 comprises 12 residues. Trimming took 4 bases from V and 5 from J; bases not matched to a gene: 4. The CDR3, as DNA: TGCAGCGTTGTGAGGGGGCGTACTGAAGCTTTCTTT. It translates to CSVVRGRTEAFF. The entire variable domain, with the rest obtained from reference TRBV29-1 and TRBJ1-1, is as follows: SAVISQKPSRDICQRGTSLTIQCQVDSQVTMMFWYRQQPGQSLTLIATANQGSEATYESGFVIDKFPISRPNLTFSTLTVSNMSPEDSSIYLCSVVRGRTEAFFGQGTRLTVV.

This clone has a single count. The chain recombines TRBV12-5 with TRBJ2-2; 9 nucleotides match TRBD1. Germline V gene lookup returns CDR1 LGHNT and CDR2 FRNRAP. The CDR3 runs to 15 residues. Losses at the gene ends were 7 bases for V and 6 bases for J; bases not matched to a gene: 9. The CDR3 loop is CASAPGQGMAGELFF. The CDR3 bases are TGTGCTAGTGCCCCGGGACAGGGTATGGCCGGGGAGCTGTTTTTT.

The chain combines TRBV2 with TRBJ2-3; 10 bases map to TRBD2. V was clipped by 2 bases and J by 4 bases; unmatched bases: 9. The CDR3 is 17 residues long. Germline V gives CDR1 SNHLY, CDR2 FYNNEI. The CDR3 sequence is CASSERASGGIADTQYF. In DNA, the CDR3 is TGTGCCAGCAGTGAAAGGGCTAGCGGGGGCATCGCAGATACGCAGTATTTT.

The chain joins TRBV7-3 to TRBJ2-3; 7 nucleotides agree with TRBD1. Germline V CDR1 and CDR2: SGHTA, FQGTGA. This CDR3 region has 14 residues. V shed 3 bases and J 3 bases; nucleotides not matched to a gene: 3. Here the CDR3 reads CASSFTGATDTQYF. In nucleotides, the CDR3 is TGTGCCAGCAGCTTCACAGGGGCGACAGATACGCAGTATTTT.

This chain connects TRBV7-9 to TRBJ2-3; 9 positions agree with TRBD2. Unmatched junction bases numbered 11, after V lost 7 bases and J lost 3 bases. The CDR3 is 16 amino acids. CDR1 SEHNR and CDR2 FQNEAQ come from the germline V gene (reference sequence). The CDR3 here is CASNPPASGETDTQYF. CDR3 in DNA: TGTGCCAGCAACCCGCCAGCTAGCGGGGAAACAGATACGCAGTATTTT.

V usage is TRBV27 and J usage is TRBJ2-7, with TRBD2 matching 7 bases. Trimming cost V 5 bases and J 3 bases; bases outside gene matches: 10. Germline V gene data show CDR1 as MNHEY and CDR2 as SMNVEV (reference sequence). The CDR3 sequence is 15 residues long. This CDR3 is CASSPRREADYEQYF. DNA for the CDR3: TGTGCCAGCAGTCCCCGTCGGGAGGCGGACTACGAGCAGTACTTC.

The rearrangement joins TRBV19 to TRBJ1-6, with 8 positions matching TRBD1. The CDR3 consists of 17 residues. Unmatched junction bases numbered 11, after V lost 7 bases and J lost 3 bases. Germline V gene lookup returns CDR1 LNHDA and CDR2 SQIVND (reference sequence). CDR3 DNA sequence: TGTGCCAGTACCTCGGCTTCGGGACAGGACTATAATTCACCCCTCCACTTT. Translated, it gives CASTSASGQDYNSPLHF. The full variable domain, its missing parts supplied by reference TRBV19 and TRBJ1-6, is DGGITQSPKYLFRKEGQNVTLSCEQNLNHDAMYWYRQDPGQGLRLIYYSQIVNDFQKGDIAEGYSVSREKKESFPLTVTSAQKNPTAFYLCASTSASGQDYNSPLHFGNGTRLTVT.

This clone was detected only a few times. The gene calls are TRBV27 and TRBJ1-6, with D maybe TRBD1 (6 bases). V was clipped by 6 bases and J by 10 bases, with 16 bases between them. The CDR3 loop spans 14 amino acids. From germline, CDR1 is MNHEY and CDR2 SMNVEV (reference sequence). CDR3 protein: CASSRTDLGSPLHF. For the CDR3, the DNA is TGTGCCAGCAGCCGGACAGACTTGGGATCACCCCTCCACTTT.

This chain links TRBV27 with TRBJ1-2; D is perhaps TRBD1 (5 bases). V gave up 3 bases and J gave up 8 bases, with 10 bases separating them. Germline CDR1 MNHEY, CDR2 SMNVEV (reference sequence). CDR3 length: 12 residues. The CDR3 coding sequence is TGTGCCAGCAGTTTGGGGGGAAGCGGCTACACCTTC. It translates to CASSLGGSGYTF.

The chain has TRBV4-1 and TRBJ1-5; 10 bases agree with TRBD1. After removal of 1 base from V and 5 bases from J, the junction contained 2 bases not matched to a gene. Germline loops: CDR1 MGHRA, CDR2 YSYEKL. CDR3 length: 15 amino acids. CDR3 loop: CASSQGDRGHQPQHF. The CDR3 DNA sequence: TGCGCCAGCAGCCAAGGAGACAGGGGGCATCAGCCCCAGCATTTT.

This rearrangement joins TRBV6-5 to TRBJ2-2; perhaps TRBD2 as D (5 bases). The CDR3 runs to 15 residues. Trimming pared 2 bases from V and 6 bases from J, leaving 13 bases between. Germline lookup yields CDR1 MNHEY and CDR2 SVGAGI. The CDR3 DNA follows: TGTGCCAGCAGTTACGCTAGTGGAGGCTCCGGGGAGCTGTTTTTT. Translating gives CASSYASGGSGELFF.

DNA for the CDR3: TGTGCCAGCAGTGCTGACAGGTTAATGGAAAAACTGTTTTTT. Amino acid sequence: CASSADRLMEKLFF. The chain recombines TRBV27 with TRBJ1-4; possible D gene TRBD1, 6 bases. Looked up from germline, CDR1 is MNHEY and CDR2 is SMNVEV (reference sequence). The CDR3 has 14 residues. V was pared by 5 bases and J by 8 bases, with 15 bases between.

In nucleotides, the CDR3 is TGTGCCAGTAGTATGCTAAGCGGAGGCTACACCTTC. Its protein product is CASSMLSGGYTF. The gene calls are TRBV19 and TRBJ1-2; no reliable D call. This CDR3 spans 12 amino acids. CDR1 and CDR2 (germline): LNHDA, SQIVND (reference sequence). V was shortened by 3 bases and J by 8 bases, with 10 bases between the two germline ends.

The genes are TRBV5-4 and TRBJ2-1; 8 bases agree with TRBD1. The length of the CDR3 is 15 residues. Germline assignment: CDR1 SGHNT and CDR2 YYREEE (reference sequence). The V segment lost 4 bases and the J segment 9 bases; nucleotides outside the gene matches: 12. CDR3 coding DNA: TGTGCCAGCAGCCCAGCGACAGGGGATAAACGTGAGCAGTTCTTC. Its translation is CASSPATGDKREQFF.

The chain links TRBV5-1 to TRBJ2-2; 10 bases fit TRBD2. This CDR3 is 17 amino acids long. The trim removed 4 bases at V and 0 bases at J, leaving 6 bases unmatched. CDR1 is SGHRS, CDR2 YFSETQ, per germline. CDR3 sequence (DNA): TGCGCCAGCAGCCCCTTAGCGGGGGGTACGAACACCGGGGAGCTGTTTTTT. Its protein product is CASSPLAGGTNTGELFF.

This rearrangement joins TRBV5-6 to TRBJ2-5; 9 positions match TRBD2. Germline assignment: CDR1 SGHDT and CDR2 YYEEEE. This CDR3 has 14 residues. V was clipped by 2 bases and J by 5 bases; unmatched bases: 4. CDR3 in amino acids: CASSFGGGAETQYF. The DNA of the CDR3 is TGTGCCAGCAGCTTCGGCGGGGGGGCGGAGACCCAGTACTTC.

V is TRBV7-2 and J is TRBJ2-1; tentative D call: TRBD1 (6 bases). The germline CDR1 and CDR2 sequences are SGHTA and FQGNSA. The CDR3 is 16 amino acids. Trimming shortened V by 5 bases and J by 0 bases, and 14 bases separated the two germline ends. The chain's CDR3 is CASSVTSTGSYNEQFF. CDR3 nucleotides: TGTGCCAGCAGCGTCACCTCGACAGGCTCCTACAATGAGCAGTTCTTC.